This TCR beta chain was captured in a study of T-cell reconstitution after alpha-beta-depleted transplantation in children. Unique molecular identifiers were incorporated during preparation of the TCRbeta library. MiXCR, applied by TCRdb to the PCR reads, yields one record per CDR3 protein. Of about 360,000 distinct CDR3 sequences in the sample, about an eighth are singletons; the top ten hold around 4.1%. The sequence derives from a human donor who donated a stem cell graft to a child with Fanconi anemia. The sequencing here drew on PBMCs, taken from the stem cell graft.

CDR3 sequence: CASSLDGTTTYGYTF. Here the CDR3 DNA reads TGCGCCAGCAGCTTGGATGGGACAACGACCTATGGCTACACCTTC. The chain links TRBV5-1 to TRBJ1-2; a weak D match, TRBD1 (6 bases). Germline values: CDR1 SGHRS, CDR2 YFSETQ. The CDR3 runs 15 residues. Trimming removed 0 bases from V and 4 bases from J, with 13 bases in between.